Listed below are T cell receptor beta chains from one sample, sequenced in a study of blood T cell repertoires in COVID-19. The protocol was immunoSEQ multiplex PCR, while the TCRdb copy is restricted to in-frame clones and leaves out a portion. The table lists some 140,000 clones, more than 75% of them singletons. Sample: peripheral blood. Source of these receptors: a man between 60 and 75 years old who had recovered from COVID-19. CDR3s include the opening cysteine and the closing phenylalanine or tryptophan. D genes are given only for firm matches. Size values are once, few and many counts, or a class for expanded clones, and some rows have none.

d_call	v_call	clone_size	j_call	cdr3_aa	cdr3_nt
TRBD1	TRBV6-2/TRBV6-3	NA	TRBJ2-7	CASSLRRDSQYEQYF	TGTGCCAGCAGCCTCCGAAGGGACAGCCAATACGAGCAGTACTTC
NA	TRBV29-1	once	TRBJ2-6	CSVRSGANVLTF	TGCAGCGTTCGTAGTGGGGCCAACGTCCTGACTTTC
TRBD1	TRBV6-6	NA	TRBJ2-7	CASNGQGIYEQYF	TGTGCCAGCAATGGACAGGGGATCTACGAGCAGTACTTC
NA	TRBV12-3/TRBV12-4	few	TRBJ1-1	CASRGVNTEAFF	TGTGCCAGCAGGGGCGTGAACACTGAAGCTTTCTTT
TRBD1	TRBV19	NA	TRBJ2-3	CASSMGQGSTDTQYF	TGTGCCAGTAGTATGGGACAGGGGAGCACAGATACGCAGTATTTT
TRBD2	TRBV4-3	NA	TRBJ2-1	CASSQRQSGGRAHNEQFF	TGCGCCAGCAGCCAGAGGCAATCGGGCGGGAGGGCACACAATGAGCAGTTCTTC
TRBD1	TRBV28	NA	TRBJ1-2	CASSPDRDGYTF	TGTGCCAGCAGTCCCGACAGGGATGGCTACACCTTC
NA	TRBV21-1	NA	TRBJ2-7	CASSKDRGGLAGDYEQYF	TGTGCCAGCAGCAAAGACCGGGGAGGACTAGCGGGAGACTACGAGCAGTACTTC
TRBD1	TRBV29-1	NA	TRBJ1-5	CSVTQGATVNQPQHF	TGCAGCGTTACTCAGGGGGCCACCGTCAATCAGCCCCAGCATTTT
TRBD2	TRBV11-2	once	TRBJ2-3	CASSFGLAVTDTQYF	TGTGCCAGCAGCTTTGGACTAGCGGTCACAGATACGCAGTATTTT
TRBD1	TRBV6-5	NA	TRBJ1-2	CASSGQGGGYTF	TGTGCCAGCAGCGGACAGGGAGGTGGCTACACCTTC
NA	TRBV5-3	NA	TRBJ1-2	CARETGTSGPLGHTF	TGTGCCAGAGAGACCGGGACATCGGGCCCGTTGGGTCACACCTTC
NA	TRBV3-1/TRBV3-2	NA	TRBJ2-3	CASSQDFSGHTDTQYF	TGTGCCAGCAGCCAAGACTTTAGCGGTCACACAGATACGCAGTATTTT
NA	TRBV3-1/TRBV3-2	NA	TRBJ1-1	CASSPPLTGTEAFF	TGTGCCAGCAGCCCCCCTTTAACAGGTACTGAAGCTTTCTTT
TRBD1	TRBV4-1	once	TRBJ2-7	CASSQVIDRGHDEQYF	TGCGCCAGCAGCCAAGTCATCGACAGGGGGCACGACGAGCAGTACTTC
TRBD1	TRBV4-1	NA	TRBJ1-5	CASSQGGQGHQPQHF	TGCGCCAGCAGCCAAGGGGGACAGGGGCATCAGCCCCAGCATTTT
TRBD1	TRBV3-1/TRBV3-2	NA	TRBJ2-3	CASSQEVLRRQGWDTQYF	TGTGCCAGCAGCCAAGAAGTTCTTAGGAGACAGGGCTGGGATACGCAGTATTTT
TRBD1	TRBV7-3	NA	TRBJ2-1	CASSLAPTGVGSYNEQFF	TGTGCCAGCAGCTTAGCCCCGACAGGGGTCGGGTCCTACAATGAGCAGTTCTTC
NA	TRBV4-1	NA	TRBJ2-3	CASSPEQTDTQYF	TGCGCCAGCAGCCCAGAACAGACAGATACGCAGTATTTT
NA	TRBV5-1	once	TRBJ2-1	CASSLGQGRHNEQFF	TGCGCCAGCAGCTTGGGGCAGGGAAGGCACAATGAGCAGTTCTTC